Shown below are 26 T cell receptor beta chains from a single sample sequenced in a study of identical twins. TCRdb ran MiXCR on the 5' RACE reads and lists one entry per CDR3 protein. Of hundreds of thousands of distinct CDR3 sequences listed, 5.5% to 6.5% are singletons. Sequencing was carried out using naive T cells sorted from blood. These receptors all come from a man between 18 and 35 years old in good health.

This clonotype has only a few counts. The CDR3 sequence: CASSRGLAGLFVWDNEQFF. In DNA, the CDR3 is TGTGCCAGCAGTCGGGGACTAGCGGGACTTTTTGTTTGGGACAATGAGCAGTTCTTC. This chain connects TRBV12-3 or TRBV12-4 to TRBJ2-1; 13 bases fit TRBD2. Losses at the gene ends were 5 bases for V and 5 bases for J; bases not matched to a gene: 15. The CDR3 runs to 19 residues.

Many counts were recorded for this clonotype. The rearrangement links TRBV20-1 to TRBJ2-1; D is possibly TRBD2 (5 bases). CDR3 length: 16 amino acids. V lost 1 base, J lost 4 bases, and 17 bases lay in between. CDR1 DFQATT and CDR2 SNEGSKA come from the germline V gene (reference sequence). In nucleotides, the CDR3 is TGCAGTGCTAGAGCCAACCAGGAGGTAACGTACAATGAGCAGTTCTTC. The encoded protein is CSARANQEVTYNEQFF.

This clonotype was seen ten or more times. The CDR3 does not close with the conserved phenylalanine or tryptophan, likely indicating a read error. Because the CDR3's place on the DNA is in doubt, the DNA is left out and the CDR3 is given as listed by TCRdb. The V call is TRBV5-1, the J call TRBJ2-7. The CDR3 numbers 11 amino acids, ends counted. CDR1 is SGHRS, CDR2 YFSETQ, per germline. The CDR3 here is CASSPYTATEL.

The chain uses TRBV15 and TRBJ2-5, with a possible D match to TRBD2 (7 bases). Germline V gene data show CDR1 as LNHNV and CDR2 as YYDKDF (reference sequence). This CDR3 spans 15 amino acids. V dropped 3 bases and J dropped 1 base, with 12 bases sitting between them. The CDR3 region has the DNA TGTGCCACCAGCAGGGGGGCTAGCGGCCAAGAGACCCAGTACTTC. It is translated as CATSRGASGQETQYF.

The table lists this clonotype with many counts. The chain has TRBV7-9 and TRBJ2-1; D might be TRBD2 (6 bases). Germline-derived CDR1 and CDR2 are SEHNR and FQNEAQ (reference sequence). Trimming removed 3 bases at V and 4 bases at J, with 13 bases between. CDR3 length equals 15 residues. CDR3 DNA: TGTGCCAGCAGCTTCAACACTAGCAGATACAATGAGCAGTTCTTC. It yields the protein CASSFNTSRYNEQFF.

This clonotype was seen at least ten times. The gene calls are TRBV15 and TRBJ2-5, with 13 bases lining up with TRBD2. J lost 5 bases, V lost 1 base, and 4 bases had no gene match. Germline V CDR1 and CDR2: LNHNV, YYDKDF (reference sequence). The CDR3 runs to 16 residues. CDR3 sequence (DNA): TGTGCCACCAGCAGAGGCGCGACTAGCGGGGGGGAGACCCAGTACTTC. Its translation is CATSRGATSGGETQYF.

The rearrangement links TRBV7-6 to TRBJ2-2; a weak D match, TRBD2 (6 bases). V was shortened by 4 bases and J by 0 bases, with 18 bases between the two germline ends. The CDR3 contains 18 residues. Per germline, CDR1 SGHVS and CDR2 FNYEAQ. The CDR3 nucleotides are TGTGCCAGCAGCTCTCTAGTGGGGGAGGAAACGAACACCGGGGAGCTGTTTTTT. Amino acids: CASSSLVGEETNTGELFF.

This clonotype occurred many times. The genes are TRBV24-1 and TRBJ2-3; tentatively, D is TRBD1 or TRBD2 (5 bases each). Germline CDR1 and CDR2: KGHDR and SFDVKD. The CDR3 sequence is 17 residues long. Trimming took off 2 bases at V and 0 bases at J, with 14 bases between the two ends. CDR3 amino acids: CATSDSLRDGSTDTQYF. The CDR3 DNA sequence: TGTGCCACCAGTGATTCTCTCAGGGACGGGAGCACAGATACGCAGTATTTT.

At least ten counts were recorded for this clonotype. This chain joins TRBV29-1 and TRBJ2-1, with D perhaps matching TRBD1 (6 bases). Deletions cut 0 bases from V and 4 bases from J, with 25 bases between. This CDR3 has 19 residues. Germline V gives CDR1 SQVTM, CDR2 ANQGSEA. The CDR3 region is CSVEDSAGFWGQGYNEQFF. CDR3 sequence (DNA): TGCAGCGTTGAAGATTCGGCCGGATTTTGGGGGCAGGGGTACAATGAGCAGTTCTTC.

This clonotype was observed at least ten times. The chain joins TRBV25-1 to TRBJ1-2, with D possibly being TRBD1 (6 bases). V was shortened by 5 bases and J by 4 bases, with 11 bases between the two germline ends. Germline V gene data show CDR1 as MGHDK and CDR2 as SYGVNS. The CDR3 runs 13 residues. CDR3 coding DNA: TGTGCCAGCAGTAGGGGGGCGGCCTATGGCTACACCTTC. This codes for CASSRGAAYGYTF.

The sample holds a few counts of this clonotype. The chain couples TRBV28 to TRBJ1-4; D remains ambiguous. The CDR3 covers 12 residues. Trimming took 7 bases from V and 11 from J, leaving 14 bases between them. Germline V gene data show CDR1 as MDHEN and CDR2 as SYDVKM. In DNA, the CDR3 is TGTGCCAGCACCCAGAGCCCGTACAAACTGTTTTTT. Its translation: CASTQSPYKLFF. Together with reference TRBV28 and TRBJ1-4, the CDR3 gives the full variable domain: DVKVTQSSRYLVKRTGEKVFLECVQDMDHENMFWYRQDPGLGLRLIYFSYDVKMKEKGDIPEGYSVSREKKERFSLILESASTNQTSMYLCASTQSPYKLFFGSGTQLSVL.

At least ten counts were recorded for this clonotype. The V gene is TRBV24-1, the J gene TRBJ2-3; D is possibly TRBD1 or TRBD2 (5 bases each). Trimming removed 5 bases from V and 9 bases from J, with 11 bases in between. Germline CDR1 KGHDR, CDR2 SFDVKD. CDR3 length: 12 amino acids. In DNA, the CDR3 is TGTGCCACCAGTGTGGTGGGGGAGACGCAGTATTTT. Amino acid sequence: CATSVVGETQYF.

The gene calls are TRBV14 and TRBJ2-1; 9 bases are a match to TRBD2. The CDR3 covers 16 residues. Per germline, CDR1 SGHDN and CDR2 FVKESK. V shed 1 base and J 8 bases; nucleotides not matched to a gene: 9. The CDR3 coding sequence is TGTGCCAGCAGCCAAGTTTCCAGCGGGAGGAGCGATGAGCAGTTCTTC. Its protein product is CASSQVSSGRSDEQFF.

The chain couples TRBV5-5 to TRBJ2-7; 8 bases match TRBD1. V dropped 0 bases and J dropped 2; count of bases not matched to a gene: 4. CDR1 is SGHKS, CDR2 YYEKEE, per germline (reference sequence). The CDR3 totals 15 residues. The DNA for the CDR3 is TGTGCCAGCAGCTTGGTTGCAGGGGGCGCCTACGAGCAGTACGTC. Residues: CASSLVAGGAYEQYV.

In its sample, this clonotype was seen a few times. This sequence joins TRBV5-1 and TRBJ2-3; TRBD1 matches 7 bases. Germline V gives CDR1 SGHRS, CDR2 YFSETQ. This CDR3 has 14 residues. Trimming cost V 5 bases and J 2 bases; bases outside gene matches: 5. The CDR3 DNA is TGCGCCAGCAGAGAGGGGGCAGCCACAGATACGCAGTATTTT. Translated: CASREGAATDTQYF. The variable domain in full, with the rest retrieved from reference TRBV5-1 and TRBJ2-3, is KAGVTQTPRYLIKTRGQQVTLSCSPISGHRSVSWYQQTPGQGLQFLFEYFSETQRNKGNFPGRFSGRQFSNSRSEMNVSTLELGDSALYLCASREGAATDTQYFGPGTRLTVL.

The sample holds a few counts of this clonotype. This rearrangement joins TRBV11-1 to TRBJ2-3; 7 bases agree with TRBD2. The CDR3 sequence is 18 residues long. J was trimmed by 2 bases and V by 6 bases; bases with no gene match: 17. Germline CDR1 and CDR2: SGHAT and FQDESV (reference sequence). As DNA, the CDR3 is TGTGCCAGCAGAAACTACCCGGGACTACCTCTCCCCACAGATACGCAGTATTTT. Residues: CASRNYPGLPLPTDTQYF.

This clonotype was seen a few times. The genes are TRBV6-1 and TRBJ1-1; TRBD1 aligns across 9 bases. V gave up 7 bases and J gave up 4 bases; unmatched junction bases: 7. The V gene's germline CDR1 is MNHNS and CDR2 SASEGT. CDR3 length: 14 amino acids. CDR3 in amino acids: CASTKQGASTEAFF. CDR3 nucleotide sequence: TGTGCCAGCACCAAACAGGGGGCGAGCACTGAAGCTTTCTTT.

The chain joins TRBV25-1 to TRBJ2-2, with 12 nucleotides matching TRBD2. This CDR3 contains 14 residues. The trim removed 6 bases at V and 5 bases at J, leaving 1 base unmatched. Per germline, CDR1 MGHDK and CDR2 SYGVNS. The CDR3 DNA sequence: TGTGCCAGCAGGGGACTAGCGGGTACCGGGGAGCTGTTTTTT. Its translation is CASRGLAGTGELFF.

This clonotype has only a few counts. This sequence joins TRBV20-1 and TRBJ2-3; either TRBD1 or TRBD2 may supply D (5 bases each). V lost 0 bases to trimming and J lost 3 bases, with 10 bases between them. Germline V gene data show CDR1 as DFQATT and CDR2 as SNEGSKA (reference sequence). The CDR3 covers 14 residues. This CDR3 reads CSARDEGKTDTQYF. CDR3 sequence (DNA): TGCAGTGCTAGAGACGAGGGGAAGACAGATACGCAGTATTTT.

This clonotype was seen ten or more times. The V gene is TRBV5-6, the J gene TRBJ1-5; D unclear. The CDR3 totals 12 residues. Germline V CDR1 and CDR2: SGHDT, YYEEEE. Trimming took off 0 bases at V and 9 bases at J, with 7 bases between the two ends. DNA of the CDR3: TGTGCCAGCAGCTTGGGGGGTAGGCCCCAGCATTTT. Its translation: CASSLGGRPQHF.

This clonotype was detected many times. The gene calls are TRBV6-5 and TRBJ2-5, with TRBD1 as a possible D gene (5 bases). CDR1 and CDR2 from the germline V gene are MNHEY and SVGAGI. There are 12 residues in the CDR3. Trimming pared 2 bases from V and 5 bases from J, leaving 6 bases between. In DNA form, the CDR3 reads TGTGCCAGCAGTTACCAGGGCGAGACCCAGTACTTC. Amino acid sequence: CASSYQGETQYF.

This clonotype was picked up many times. The chain is built from TRBV11-1 and TRBJ2-7, with a possible D match to TRBD2 (5 bases). Germline CDR1 SGHAT, CDR2 FQDESV (reference sequence). Between the trimmed V and J ends, which lost 1 base and 2 bases, there was a span of 12 bases. The CDR3 has 15 amino acids. As DNA, the CDR3 is TGTGCCAGCAGCTTAGGAGGGCAGTCGGCCTACGAGCAGTACTTC. Its protein product is CASSLGGQSAYEQYF.

This clonotype has ten or more counts. The V and J genes are TRBV12-3 or TRBV12-4 and TRBJ2-7, with D hard to call. The germline V and J ends were trimmed by 5 bases and 4 bases, with 12 bases remaining between them. This CDR3 contains 13 residues. The CDR3 DNA is TGTGCCAGCAGTGTGACTGGAGAGTACGAGCAGTACGTC. Translation gives CASSVTGEYEQYV.

The DNA of the CDR3 is TGTGCCAGCAGCTTAGGGACGGGTCTAATAGAGACCCAGTACTTC. It encodes CASSLGTGLIETQYF. The rearrangement links TRBV7-9 to TRBJ2-5; D is undetermined. This CDR3 comprises 15 residues. V gave up 1 base and J gave up 4 bases, with 13 bases separating them. Germline loops: CDR1 SEHNR, CDR2 FQNEAQ (reference sequence).

This clonotype has only a few counts. The rearrangement links TRBV6-2 or TRBV6-3 to TRBJ2-1, with 13 bases fitting TRBD2. Germline V CDR1 and CDR2: MNHEY, SVGEGT. After removal of 7 bases from V and 7 bases from J, the junction contained 7 bases not matched to a gene. The CDR3 has 15 residues. The CDR3 protein is CASTRLAGGENEQFF. CDR3 DNA sequence: TGTGCCAGCACCCGACTAGCGGGAGGAGAGAATGAGCAGTTCTTC.

Only a few counts were recorded for this clonotype. This chain links TRBV5-1 with TRBJ2-1; weak D call: TRBD1 (6 bases). V gave up 0 bases and J gave up 4 bases, with 11 bases separating them. Germline V lookup: CDR1 SGHRS, CDR2 YFSETQ. This CDR3 is built from 15 residues. The CDR3 DNA reads as TGCGCCAGCAGCTTGGAGGGACACCCATACAATGAGCAGTTCTTC. Encoded protein: CASSLEGHPYNEQFF.